Listed below are T cell receptor beta chains from one sample, sequenced in a study of shared clonotypes between healthy human individuals. Profiling relied on immunoSEQ multiplex PCR, and the TCRdb table lists in-frame clones only, not all of them. The profile shows under 600,000 clones, 70% to 80% of them singletons. Sequencing was performed on PBMCs. Every receptor here comes from a woman between 35 and 50 years old in good health. Some clones in this sample may be carry-over from other donors' samples. Each CDR3 is given with its conserved first and last residue. D genes are given only for firm matches. Where a row states a size, it is once, few, many or the class of an expanded clone; other rows omit it.

D gene	J gene	V gene	clone size	CDR3 DNA	CDR3 protein
TRBD2	TRBJ2-1	TRBV18	few	TGTGCCAGCTCACCACTAGCGGGAGGGGAAAATGAGCAGTTCTTC	CASSPLAGGENEQFF
-	TRBJ1-1	TRBV6-5	-	TGTGCCAGCAGTCGTGACACGGCCACTGAAGCTTTCTTT	CASSRDTATEAFF
TRBD2	TRBJ2-5	TRBV7-6	many	TGTGCCAGCAGCTTAGCGCGGACTAGCGGGAGTGCCCAAGAGACCCAGTACTTC	CASSLARTSGSAQETQYF
-	TRBJ2-2	TRBV9	-	TGTGCCAGCAGCCCCCCCCAAACCGGGGAGCTGTTTTTT	CASSPPQTGELFF
-	TRBJ2-7	TRBV10-3	-	TGTGCCATCAAAGCGGACATGAGCTCCTACGAGCAGTACTTC	CAIKADMSSYEQYF
-	TRBJ2-7	TRBV4-2	-	TGTGCCAGCAGCCAAGATACCCGGTACGAGCAGTACTTC	CASSQDTRYEQYF
-	TRBJ1-1	TRBV5-8	-	TGTGCCAGCAGCTTGGGGATAGGCTGGAAAGCTTTCTTT	CASSLGIGWKAFF
-	TRBJ1-5	TRBV18	-	TGTGCCAGCTCTCTGGACAGCCATCAGCCCCAGCATTTT	CASSLDSHQPQHF
TRBD2	TRBJ2-7	TRBV5-1	-	TGCGCCAGCAGCTTGGTATTAGCGGGAGAGTACGAGCAGTACTTC	CASSLVLAGEYEQYF
TRBD1	TRBJ2-3	TRBV30	-	TGTGCCTGGAGTGTACAGGGGGCAGATACGCAGTATTTT	CAWSVQGADTQYF
-	TRBJ2-2	TRBV30	-	TGTGCCTGGAGCCTAGGCGGGGAGCTGTTTTTT	CAWSLGGELFF
TRBD2	TRBJ2-1	TRBV4-1	once	TGCGCCAGCAGCCAGGGAGGACTAGCGGGCCACTCCTACAATGAGCAGTTCTTC	CASSQGGLAGHSYNEQFF
TRBD1	TRBJ2-7	TRBV5-1	-	TGCGCCAGCAGCCCGGAGGACAGGACATTCTACGAGCAGTACTTC	CASSPEDRTFYEQYF
-	TRBJ2-7	TRBV7-2	-	TGTGCCAGCAGCTTAGCGGACTTAAGAAGAAACGAGCAGTACTTC	CASSLADLRRNEQYF
-	TRBJ2-3	TRBV14	-	TGTGCCAGCAGCCAAGATCGCCATGGAGGCATGGATACGCAGTATTTT	CASSQDRHGGMDTQYF
-	TRBJ1-5	TRBV28	-	TGTGCCAGCAGACAAGGACAGCAAATTCAGCCCCAGCATTTT	CASRQGQQIQPQHF
-	TRBJ1-4	TRBV2	-	TGTGCCAGCACCCAGAAGACAGCAACTAATGAAAAACTGTTTTTT	CASTQKTATNEKLFF
-	TRBJ2-3	TRBV18	-	TGTGCCAGCTCACCGATACTCCGCACAGATACGCAGTATTTT	CASSPILRTDTQYF
TRBD1	TRBJ2-7	TRBV6-1	-	TGTGCCAGCAGTCCGACAGGGGGGCCCTATGAGCAGTACTTC	CASSPTGGPYEQYF
TRBD1	TRBJ2-2	TRBV7-8	few	TGTGCCAGCAGCTCGACAGGGTTTGCATCCACCGGGGAGCTGTTTTTT	CASSSTGFASTGELFF
-	TRBJ1-2	TRBV5-5	-	TGTGCCAGCAGCTTGGAGCTGGTGGGCTACACCTTC	CASSLELVGYTF
-	TRBJ2-7	TRBV27	-	TGTGCCAGCAGTCCCGCCGGGTACGGGCGCTACGAGCAGTACTTC	CASSPAGYGRYEQYF
-	TRBJ1-2	TRBV6-1	-	TGTGCCATCGCCGGATCAAGTAACTATGGCTACACCTTC	CAIAGSSNYGYTF
-	TRBJ2-7	TRBV19	once	TGTGCCAGTAGTATAGAATTAGGCTACGAGCAGTACTTC	CASSIELGYEQYF
TRBD2	TRBJ2-1	TRBV5-1	many	TGCGCCAGCTCACGGACTAGCGGGAGGCCCTTATACAATGAGCAGTTCTTC	CASSRTSGRPLYNEQFF
-	TRBJ1-1	TRBV5-4	-	TGTGCCAGCAGCTGGAGGCAGGGCCCGAACACTGAAGCTTTCTTT	CASSWRQGPNTEAFF
-	TRBJ2-1	TRBV25-1	-	TGTGCCAGCAGTCAGCCGGGCGCAGAGCAGTTCTTC	CASSQPGAEQFF
-	TRBJ1-5	TRBV15	many	TGTGCCACCAGCAGCGGTGCAGGCCTTGGGCAGCCCCAGCATTTT	CATSSGAGLGQPQHF
TRBD1	TRBJ2-7	TRBV6-1	-	TGTGCCAGCAGGTTTACAGGGGACTCCTACGAGCAGTACTTC	CASRFTGDSYEQYF
-	TRBJ2-2	TRBV19	-	TGTGCCAGTAGTATGTTTCCAGGGATCGGCACCGGGGAGCTGTTTTTT	CASSMFPGIGTGELFF
-	TRBJ2-7	TRBV5-4	-	TGTGCCAGCAGCTTGGATTTAATGGGTGAGCAGTACTTC	CASSLDLMGEQYF
TRBD2	TRBJ2-1	TRBV25-1	-	TGTGCCACCCCCGGCGAGATACTAGCGGGACTCTCCTACAATGAGCAGTTCTTC	CATPGEILAGLSYNEQFF
-	TRBJ1-1	TRBV2	-	TGTGCCAGCAGTATGTCAGGGACTTTAGGCCGGGAAGCTTTCTTT	CASSMSGTLGREAFF
-	TRBJ2-7	TRBV6-6	-	TGTGCCAGCAGTTACTCGAACACGGACAGTTCCTACGAGCAGTACTTC	CASSYSNTDSSYEQYF
TRBD1	TRBJ1-5	TRBV15	few	TGTGCCACCAGCATAGACTCAGGGGGCGGGAATCAGCCCCAGCATTTT	CATSIDSGGGNQPQHF
-	TRBJ2-7	TRBV5-1	-	TGCGCCAGCAGCTTGGCCCGTGGCTACGAGCAGTACTTC	CASSLARGYEQYF
-	TRBJ2-7	TRBV10-3	-	TGTGCCATCAGTGATGTGAACGAGCAGTACTTC	CAISDVNEQYF
TRBD2	TRBJ2-2	TRBV5-1	-	TGCGCCAGCAGCTGGGTAGCGGGAGACACCGGGGAGCTGTTTTTT	CASSWVAGDTGELFF
TRBD2	TRBJ2-7	TRBV5-1	-	TGCGCCAGCAGCTGGGGGCTGTCGGGAGGGCCCTACGAGCAGTACTTC	CASSWGLSGGPYEQYF
-	TRBJ1-5	TRBV28	-	TGTGCCAGCAAAGGAGGTGGAGGGAATCGTCAGCCCCAGCATTTT	CASKGGGGNRQPQHF
-	TRBJ2-1	TRBV10-3	-	TGTGCCATCAGTGATAGGGGCTACAATGAGCAGTTCTTC	CAISDRGYNEQFF
-	TRBJ2-5	TRBV11-2	-	TGTGCCAGCAGCTTAGGGTCAGTCCAAGAGACCCAGTACTTC	CASSLGSVQETQYF
-	TRBJ2-3	TRBV7-2	-	TGTGCCAGCAGCCCCCCCGGTTACAGAACAGCTCCCGAGTATTTT	CASSPPGYRTAPEYF
-	TRBJ1-2	TRBV27	few	TGTGCCAGCAGTTTTCTCTATCGGGACGCTGGCTACACCTTC	CASSFLYRDAGYTF
-	TRBJ1-2	TRBV28	-	TGTGCCAGCAATACAGGCGGGGGAGGCTACACCTTC	CASNTGGGGYTF